A selection of T cell receptor beta chains follows, all from one sample in a study of cytomegalovirus exposure and HLA in healthy donors. The protocol was immunoSEQ multiplex PCR, while the TCRdb copy is restricted to in-frame clones and leaves out a portion. Found here are 110,000 or so clones, over 60% of them singletons; the top ten hold about 8.5%. The sequenced sample consisted of PBMCs. These receptors originate from a man between 18 and 29 years old in good health and CMV-seropositive. CDR3s include the opening cysteine and the closing phenylalanine or tryptophan. D genes are given only for firm matches. Clone sizes are given selectively: once, few, many, or a class where the clone is expanded.

TRBV11-2	TRBJ2-7	TRBD2	.	CASSFSLADSYEQYF	TGTGCCAGCAGCTTTAGCCTAGCGGACTCCTACGAGCAGTACTTC
TRBV9	TRBJ2-2	TRBD2	.	CASSVVAGDRAGELFF	TGTGCCAGCAGCGTAGTGGCGGGGGACCGTGCCGGGGAGCTGTTTTTT
TRBV2	TRBJ2-3	.	.	CASSEAWEEGHTDTQYF	TGTGCCAGCAGTGAAGCTTGGGAGGAGGGGCACACAGATACGCAGTATTTT
TRBV6-5	TRBJ1-6	.	.	CASSNRQINNSPLHF	TGTGCCAGCAGTAACAGACAGATAAATAATTCACCCCTCCACTTT
TRBV27	TRBJ2-7	TRBD2	.	CATSFGTSGYEQYF	TGTGCCACCAGTTTTGGGACTAGCGGATACGAGCAGTACTTC
TRBV2	TRBJ2-3	.	.	CASRNPAGSSTDTQYF	TGTGCCAGCAGGAACCCCGCAGGGTCCAGCACAGATACGCAGTATTTT
TRBV4-1	TRBJ2-7	.	once	CASSQDSVSFPYEQYF	TGCGCCAGCAGCCAAGACTCTGTCTCCTTTCCCTACGAGCAGTACTTC
TRBV19	TRBJ1-1	.	few	CASSIDHVNTEAFF	TGTGCCAGTAGTATAGATCATGTGAACACTGAAGCTTTCTTT
TRBV7-9	TRBJ2-5	.	.	CASSHTRAKAFETQYF	TGTGCCAGCAGCCACACACGAGCGAAGGCTTTTGAGACCCAGTACTTC
TRBV4-2	TRBJ1-1	TRBD1	few	CASSPVKPGTERNTEAFF	TGTGCCAGCAGCCCCGTGAAACCCGGGACAGAAAGGAACACTGAAGCTTTCTTT
TRBV6-6	TRBJ2-2	.	few	CASRNAGAGELFF	TGTGCCAGCAGGAACGCGGGTGCTGGGGAGCTGTTTTTT
TRBV6-4	TRBJ2-1	TRBD2	few	CASRPSSGGYNEQFF	TGTGCCAGCAGGCCTTCTAGCGGGGGGTACAATGAGCAGTTCTTC
TRBV2	TRBJ2-5	TRBD2	.	CASSGGGPEETQYF	TGTGCCAGCTCAGGCGGGGGGCCCGAAGAGACCCAGTACTTC
TRBV4-1	TRBJ2-3	TRBD2	once	CASSQGVASGREDTQYF	TGCGCCAGCAGCCAGGGCGTCGCTAGCGGCCGGGAAGATACGCAGTATTTT
TRBV5-1	TRBJ2-7	TRBD2	.	CASSPYSSGGLSEQYF	TGCGCCAGCAGCCCTTACTCTAGCGGGGGCTTGAGCGAGCAGTACTTC
TRBV10-3	TRBJ1-1	TRBD1	.	CASQQTGTGGTEAFF	TGTGCCTCACAGCAGACCGGGACAGGGGGCACTGAAGCTTTCTTT
TRBV18	TRBJ2-2	.	.	CASSPGQNTGELFF	TGTGCCAGCTCACCCGGACAGAACACCGGGGAGCTGTTTTTT
TRBV6-1	TRBJ1-1	TRBD1	.	CASRQQGTHTEAFF	TGTGCCAGCAGACAACAGGGGACCCACACTGAAGCTTTCTTT
TRBV27	TRBJ2-7	.	.	CASSPQGGPYEQYF	TGTGCCAGCAGCCCGCAGGGGGGACCCTACGAGCAGTACTTC
TRBV6-1	TRBJ2-1	TRBD1	.	CASWTGASYNEQFF	TGTGCCAGCTGGACAGGCGCCTCCTACAATGAGCAGTTCTTC
TRBV11-2	TRBJ2-7	.	.	CASSLVFPGSSYEQYF	TGTGCCAGCAGCTTAGTTTTTCCGGGGAGCTCCTACGAGCAGTACTTC
TRBV23-1	TRBJ2-5	TRBD1	.	CASSQGTGGSQETQYF	TGCGCCAGCAGTCAAGGGACAGGTGGGTCCCAAGAGACCCAGTACTTC
TRBV11-2	TRBJ1-5	.	.	CASSRSGGNQPQHF	TGTGCCAGCAGCCGATCCGGGGGCAATCAGCCCCAGCATTTT
TRBV11-2	TRBJ2-1	TRBD2	few	CASTPGTSGLDYNEQFF	TGTGCCAGCACCCCCGGGACTAGCGGACTAGATTACAATGAGCAGTTCTTC
TRBV5-1	TRBJ2-6	TRBD1	.	CASSLEGQPSSGANVLTF	TGCGCCAGCAGCTTGGAGGGACAGCCATCGTCTGGGGCCAACGTCCTGACTTTC
TRBV5-1	TRBJ2-1	.	few	CASSSQGSSYNEQFF	TGCGCCAGCAGCTCCCAGGGGAGTTCCTACAATGAGCAGTTCTTC
TRBV18	TRBJ2-7	.	.	CASSRSIGQTNEQYF	TGTGCCAGCTCACGAAGTATCGGACAGACAAACGAGCAGTACTTC
TRBV27	TRBJ2-1	TRBD1	.	CASSLSNGQGFNEQFF	TGTGCCAGCAGTTTATCGAACGGACAGGGCTTCAATGAGCAGTTCTTC
TRBV28	TRBJ2-7	TRBD1	.	CAQRGQNNYEQYF	TGTGCCCAGAGGGGACAGAACAACTACGAGCAGTACTTC
TRBV2	TRBJ1-6	.	few	CASSARGSSYNSPLHF	TGTGCCAGCAGTGCGCGGGGGAGCTCCTATAATTCACCCCTCCACTTT
TRBV2	TRBJ2-3	.	.	CASSAGKRQYF	TGTGCCAGCAGTGCGGGGAAGAGGCAGTATTTT
TRBV4-2	TRBJ1-1	.	once	CASSQDGDAGWAFF	TGTGCCAGCAGCCAAGATGGGGACGCGGGGTGGGCTTTCTTT
TRBV30	TRBJ2-7	TRBD1	.	CAWSGGQGSYEQYF	TGTGCCTGGAGTGGGGGACAGGGGTCCTACGAGCAGTACTTC
TRBV2	TRBJ2-5	TRBD1	few	CASMMLGQAGETQYF	TGTGCCAGCATGATGCTAGGACAGGCGGGTGAGACCCAGTACTTC
TRBV6-1	TRBJ2-4	.	.	CASSGGTPRAKNIQYF	TGTGCCAGCAGTGGCGGGACCCCACGGGCCAAAAACATTCAGTACTTC
TRBV30	TRBJ1-2	.	.	CAWRSQGLAGYTF	TGTGCCTGGAGGTCTCAGGGGCTCGCTGGCTACACCTTC
TRBV4-2	TRBJ2-3	.	.	CASSQDLGQTHTDTQYF	TGTGCCAGCAGCCAAGATCTGGGACAAACTCACACAGATACGCAGTATTTT
TRBV9	TRBJ1-1	.	few	CASSVQGTEAFF	TGTGCCAGCAGCGTGCAGGGCACTGAAGCTTTCTTT
TRBV6-5	TRBJ2-7	TRBD2	.	CASSSGGASGEQYF	TGTGCCAGCAGTAGCGGGGGGGCTTCCGGGGAGCAGTACTTC
TRBV19	TRBJ1-1	TRBD1	.	CASSTGTGLENTEAFF	TGTGCCAGTAGTACCGGGACAGGGCTCGAGAACACTGAAGCTTTCTTT
TRBV7-2	TRBJ1-6	.	few	CASSFWGEASSPLHF	TGTGCCAGCAGCTTCTGGGGGGAAGCTAGCTCACCCCTCCACTTT
TRBV10-3	TRBJ1-1	.	.	CAISPYTTGNTEAFF	TGTGCCATCAGCCCATATACTACAGGGAACACTGAAGCTTTCTTT
TRBV27	TRBJ2-3	.	.	CASSPGADTQYF	TGTGCCAGCAGTCCCGGGGCAGATACGCAGTATTTT
TRBV9	TRBJ2-1	TRBD2	.	CASSNLALAGAHNEQFF	TGTGCCAGCAGCAATTTAGCTCTAGCGGGGGCCCACAATGAGCAGTTCTTC
TRBV6-5	TRBJ1-2	TRBD1	.	CASSNRGSPNYGYTF	TGTGCCAGCAGTAACAGGGGCTCGCCTAACTATGGCTACACCTTC